This T cell receptor beta chain was retrieved from a study of radiotherapy plus CTLA-4 blockade in lung cancer (dated 2018 in TCRdb). Concerning the study at large: Among enrolled patients, roughly 20% had an objective response and about 30% reached disease control. Broad study findings and their caveats: Increased serum interferon-beta after radiation, together with early dynamic changes in blood T cell clones, were reported to be the strongest predictors of response. After treatment with radiotherapy and ipilimumab, TCR clones that originated in tumors expanded in peripheral blood.

The study tested focal radiation therapy combined with CTLA-4 blockade (ipilimumab) in patients with chemo-refractory metastatic non-small-cell lung cancer. The library was prepared using the immunoSEQ multiplex PCR assay. This immuneACCESS table, as held by TCRdb, lists in-frame sequences with V and J called but not all clones. Of the missing ones, under half trace to an unresolved V gene in checked studies; the others have no known cause. The sample table holds 56,000 or so clones, of which around four fifths were seen once. Of the sample, around 3.2% is held by the ten largest clones. The germline V gene (reference sequence) gives CDR1 as SEHNR and CDR2 as FQNEAQ. The CDR3 starts with the cysteine, ends with the phenylalanine, and has 16 residues. Kept here is only the CDR3 DNA, which spans 48 bases and is read in frame from base 1. V and J lose 3 bases and 0 bases, and a span of 13 bases separates them.

This clone turned up a few times. Its antigen specificity is not known. Base quality data are lacking; no much larger clone is found one base away. The chain links TRBV7-9 with TRBJ2-3, and the D gene may be TRBD2, 6 bases matching. The specimen was peripheral blood, collected from a patient treated with radiotherapy plus ipilimumab. This TCR was recovered from a human donor with non-small cell lung cancer who had a partial response to radiotherapy plus ipilimumab. The CDR3 has the sequence CASSFVAEDSTDTQYF. The DNA sequence is given as TGTGCCAGCAGCTTCGTAGCGGAGGATAGCACAGATACGCAGTATTTT.